A selection of T cell receptor beta chains follows, all from one sample in a study of early stage breast cancer tumors. Produced via immunoSEQ multiplex PCR; TCRdb's table is partial and in-frame only. The sample includes about 36,000 clones, 65% to 75% seen only once; the top ten take 6.5% to 8%. Sequenced material: blood. All receptors come from a person aged 60 to 70 with breast cancer. Both conserved end residues are part of each CDR3. D genes are given only for firm matches. Clone size is stated in some rows and not others, as once, few, many or a class when expanded.

j_call: TRBJ1-2; clone_size: few; cdr3_length: 12; d_call: NA; v_call: TRBV28; cdr3_nt: TGTGCCAGCAGTACAGGGTTATATGGCTACACCTTC; cdr3_aa: CASSTGLYGYTF
j_call: TRBJ1-1; clone_size: NA; cdr3_length: 12; d_call: NA; v_call: TRBV29-1; cdr3_nt: TGCAGCGTCGACGGGAGGAACACTGAAGCTTTCTTT; cdr3_aa: CSVDGRNTEAFF
j_call: TRBJ2-7; clone_size: NA; cdr3_length: 15; d_call: TRBD1; v_call: TRBV7-9; cdr3_nt: TGTGCCAGCAGCTTACAGGGGGCCTTTTCCTACGAGCAGTACTTC; cdr3_aa: CASSLQGAFSYEQYF
j_call: TRBJ1-2; clone_size: NA; cdr3_length: 13; d_call: NA; v_call: TRBV18; cdr3_nt: TGTGCCAGCTCAGCACAGGGATTCTATGGCTACACCTTC; cdr3_aa: CASSAQGFYGYTF
j_call: TRBJ1-4; clone_size: NA; cdr3_length: 11; d_call: NA; v_call: TRBV6-5; cdr3_nt: TGTGCCAGCAGCCTCCGCCAGGAACTGTTTTTT; cdr3_aa: CASSLRQELFF
j_call: TRBJ1-1; clone_size: NA; cdr3_length: 15; d_call: TRBD1; v_call: TRBV18; cdr3_nt: TGTGCCAGCTCATACGGACAGGGAACTTTGTCTGAAGCTTTCTTT; cdr3_aa: CASSYGQGTLSEAFF
j_call: TRBJ1-4; clone_size: NA; cdr3_length: 16; d_call: NA; v_call: TRBV15; cdr3_nt: TGTGCCACCAGGGAAAGGGGAGGTTGGACTCCAGAAAAACTGTTTTTT; cdr3_aa: CATRERGGWTPEKLFF
j_call: TRBJ1-1; clone_size: NA; cdr3_length: 11; d_call: NA; v_call: TRBV5-1; cdr3_nt: TGCGCCAGCAGCTTTGGCACTGAAGCTTTCTTT; cdr3_aa: CASSFGTEAFF
j_call: TRBJ2-7; clone_size: NA; cdr3_length: 14; d_call: TRBD1; v_call: TRBV18; cdr3_nt: TGTGCCAGCTCACCTCGGACAGGGGGTTACGAGCAGTACTTC; cdr3_aa: CASSPRTGGYEQYF
j_call: TRBJ2-6; clone_size: NA; cdr3_length: 18; d_call: TRBD1; v_call: TRBV5-1; cdr3_nt: TGCGCCAGCAGCTTGGGTAGACAGGGGGCGTCTGGGGCCAACGTCCTGACTTTC; cdr3_aa: CASSLGRQGASGANVLTF
j_call: TRBJ2-1; clone_size: NA; cdr3_length: 15; d_call: TRBD2; v_call: TRBV10-3; cdr3_nt: TGTGCCATCAGCCCGACTAGCGGGGGGCTCGATGAGCAGTTCTTC; cdr3_aa: CAISPTSGGLDEQFF
j_call: TRBJ2-2; clone_size: NA; cdr3_length: 13; d_call: NA; v_call: TRBV5-1; cdr3_nt: TGCGCCAGCAGCCGCGGGAACACCGGGGAGCTGTTTTTT; cdr3_aa: CASSRGNTGELFF
j_call: TRBJ2-3; clone_size: NA; cdr3_length: 14; d_call: TRBD2; v_call: TRBV19; cdr3_nt: TGTGCCAGTAGTTGGGAGGGGCTCGCAGATACGCAGTATTTT; cdr3_aa: CASSWEGLADTQYF
j_call: TRBJ2-1; clone_size: NA; cdr3_length: 17; d_call: NA; v_call: TRBV28; cdr3_nt: TGTGCCAGCAGCCGCTACTTAGGGGCTAACGGGGGAGGCGAGCAGTTCTTC; cdr3_aa: CASSRYLGANGGGEQFF
j_call: TRBJ1-5; clone_size: NA; cdr3_length: 14; d_call: TRBD1; v_call: TRBV2; cdr3_nt: TGTGCCAGCAGTCGACAGGGACGCAATCAGCCCCAGCATTTT; cdr3_aa: CASSRQGRNQPQHF
j_call: TRBJ1-1; clone_size: once; cdr3_length: 12; d_call: NA; v_call: TRBV28; cdr3_nt: TGTGCCAGCAGTACAAGGCGCACTGAAGCTTTCTTT; cdr3_aa: CASSTRRTEAFF
j_call: TRBJ2-3; clone_size: NA; cdr3_length: 17; d_call: TRBD2; v_call: TRBV4-2; cdr3_nt: TGTGCCAGCAGCCCGGGCCTAGCGGGGGGAAGACCAGATACGCAGTATTTT; cdr3_aa: CASSPGLAGGRPDTQYF
j_call: TRBJ2-1; clone_size: NA; cdr3_length: 13; d_call: NA; v_call: TRBV19; cdr3_nt: TGTGCCAGTAGGCGAGGACGGGTGGATGAGCAGTTCTTC; cdr3_aa: CASRRGRVDEQFF
j_call: TRBJ2-3; clone_size: NA; cdr3_length: 12; d_call: NA; v_call: TRBV10-3; cdr3_nt: TGTGCCATCAGTGAGTGGTCAGATACGCAGTATTTT; cdr3_aa: CAISEWSDTQYF
j_call: TRBJ2-1; clone_size: NA; cdr3_length: 15; d_call: TRBD2; v_call: TRBV5-1; cdr3_nt: TGCGCCAGCCCAGCGGGAGGGAGCTCCTACAATGAGCAGTTCTTC; cdr3_aa: CASPAGGSSYNEQFF
j_call: TRBJ2-2; clone_size: NA; cdr3_length: 14; d_call: NA; v_call: TRBV7-9; cdr3_nt: TGTGCCAGCAGCTTAGTCCGGAACACCGGGGAGCTGTTTTTT; cdr3_aa: CASSLVRNTGELFF
j_call: TRBJ2-6; clone_size: once; cdr3_length: 16; d_call: NA; v_call: TRBV7-8; cdr3_nt: TGTGCCAGCAGCTTTCGGGAAACGTGGGGGGCCAACGTCCTGACTTTC; cdr3_aa: CASSFRETWGANVLTF
j_call: TRBJ2-7; clone_size: NA; cdr3_length: 14; d_call: NA; v_call: TRBV4-1; cdr3_nt: TGCGCCAGCAGCCAAGTTACAGGGCTCAACGAGCAGTACTTC; cdr3_aa: CASSQVTGLNEQYF
j_call: TRBJ1-2; clone_size: few; cdr3_length: 14; d_call: TRBD1; v_call: TRBV30; cdr3_nt: TGTGCCTGGAGCGGGGGACAGGGGGCATATGGCTACACCTTC; cdr3_aa: CAWSGGQGAYGYTF
j_call: TRBJ1-4; clone_size: NA; cdr3_length: 16; d_call: NA; v_call: TRBV7-9; cdr3_nt: TGTGCCAGCAGCTTTAGACGAGGGACCGGACTCGAAAAACTGTTTTTT; cdr3_aa: CASSFRRGTGLEKLFF
j_call: TRBJ1-2; clone_size: NA; cdr3_length: 16; d_call: TRBD1; v_call: TRBV4-1; cdr3_nt: TGCGCCAGCAGCCAAGGTGGGACAGGGGGGATTGGAGGCTACACCTTC; cdr3_aa: CASSQGGTGGIGGYTF
j_call: TRBJ1-5; clone_size: NA; cdr3_length: 15; d_call: NA; v_call: TRBV5-6; cdr3_nt: TGTGCCAGCAGCTTGGGTGAACAGGGAGACCAGCCCCAGCATTTT; cdr3_aa: CASSLGEQGDQPQHF
j_call: TRBJ1-3; clone_size: NA; cdr3_length: 13; d_call: NA; v_call: TRBV9; cdr3_nt: TGTGCCAGCAGCGTAGACGAAGGAAACACCATATATTTT; cdr3_aa: CASSVDEGNTIYF
j_call: TRBJ2-2; clone_size: NA; cdr3_length: 15; d_call: NA; v_call: TRBV2; cdr3_nt: TGTGCCAGCAGTGAAGCAGGGCGCAACACCGGGGAGCTGTTTTTT; cdr3_aa: CASSEAGRNTGELFF
j_call: TRBJ2-5; clone_size: NA; cdr3_length: 15; d_call: NA; v_call: TRBV11-1; cdr3_nt: TGTGCCAGCAGCTTAGACGGCCTAGGGAGAGAGACCCAGTACTTC; cdr3_aa: CASSLDGLGRETQYF
j_call: TRBJ1-5; clone_size: NA; cdr3_length: 15; d_call: TRBD1; v_call: TRBV2; cdr3_nt: TGTGCCAGCAGTGGGTCCGGGACAGCCAATCAGCCCCAGCATTTT; cdr3_aa: CASSGSGTANQPQHF
j_call: TRBJ1-1; clone_size: few; cdr3_length: 14; d_call: TRBD1; v_call: TRBV7-2; cdr3_nt: TGTGCCAGCAGCTTCACATCGGGACAGGGGGTCGCTTTCTTT; cdr3_aa: CASSFTSGQGVAFF
j_call: TRBJ1-1; clone_size: NA; cdr3_length: 13; d_call: NA; v_call: TRBV7-9; cdr3_nt: TGTGCCAGCAACAGAACACCGAACACTGAAGCTTTCTTT; cdr3_aa: CASNRTPNTEAFF
j_call: TRBJ1-2; clone_size: few; cdr3_length: 13; d_call: TRBD1; v_call: TRBV6-6; cdr3_nt: TGTGCCAGCAGTACCAGGGGGGACTATGGCTACACCTTC; cdr3_aa: CASSTRGDYGYTF
j_call: TRBJ2-7; clone_size: NA; cdr3_length: 12; d_call: NA; v_call: TRBV6-1; cdr3_nt: TGTGCCAGCAGTTTCGACAGGCGCGAGCAGTACTTC; cdr3_aa: CASSFDRREQYF
j_call: TRBJ2-2; clone_size: NA; cdr3_length: 15; d_call: NA; v_call: TRBV28; cdr3_nt: TGTGCCAGCAGTTTTAAGGGGCGCAACACCGGGGAGCTGTTTTTT; cdr3_aa: CASSFKGRNTGELFF
j_call: TRBJ2-3; clone_size: NA; cdr3_length: 17; d_call: NA; v_call: TRBV19; cdr3_nt: TGTGCCAGTACCTCCCGGCCCCGGGGTCGCCTAACAGATACGCAGTATTTT; cdr3_aa: CASTSRPRGRLTDTQYF
j_call: TRBJ1-4; clone_size: NA; cdr3_length: 19; d_call: NA; v_call: TRBV21-1; cdr3_nt: TGTGCCAGCAGGGACACAGGGGGCCGCGAACCTCCAACTAATGAAAAACTGTTTTTT; cdr3_aa: CASRDTGGREPPTNEKLFF
j_call: TRBJ2-1; clone_size: NA; cdr3_length: 14; d_call: TRBD1; v_call: TRBV4-1; cdr3_nt: TGCGCCAGCAGCCAACAAAACAGGGGAAATGAGCAGTTCTTC; cdr3_aa: CASSQQNRGNEQFF
j_call: TRBJ1-5; clone_size: NA; cdr3_length: 15; d_call: NA; v_call: TRBV19; cdr3_nt: TGTGCCAGTACCACTATCGGGGGGCATCGGCAGCCCCAGCATTTT; cdr3_aa: CASTTIGGHRQPQHF
j_call: TRBJ2-1; clone_size: NA; cdr3_length: 15; d_call: NA; v_call: TRBV5-1; cdr3_nt: TGCGCCAGCAGCCTTCGGACAGATTATGGAAATGAGCAGTTCTTC; cdr3_aa: CASSLRTDYGNEQFF
j_call: TRBJ2-3; clone_size: few; cdr3_length: 15; d_call: TRBD1; v_call: TRBV5-6; cdr3_nt: TGTGCCAGCAGCCCGGACAGGGGGCGTGCAGATACGCAGTATTTT; cdr3_aa: CASSPDRGRADTQYF
j_call: TRBJ2-2; clone_size: NA; cdr3_length: 15; d_call: NA; v_call: TRBV2; cdr3_nt: TGTGCCAGCAGTGAAGCGCACGGGTTGGCCGGGGAGCTGTTTTTT; cdr3_aa: CASSEAHGLAGELFF
j_call: TRBJ1-2; clone_size: NA; cdr3_length: 16; d_call: NA; v_call: TRBV11-2; cdr3_nt: TGTGCCAGCAGCTTAGAGGGCGCAGGGCCCAACTATGGCTACACCTTC; cdr3_aa: CASSLEGAGPNYGYTF
j_call: TRBJ2-3; clone_size: once; cdr3_length: 15; d_call: NA; v_call: TRBV11-2; cdr3_nt: TGTGCCAGCAGCCCCCACGGCTCCTACACAGATACGCAGTATTTT; cdr3_aa: CASSPHGSYTDTQYF
j_call: TRBJ1-4; clone_size: NA; cdr3_length: 13; d_call: NA; v_call: TRBV2; cdr3_nt: TGTGCCAGCAGTAGGGACGGCCGGGGAAAACTGTTTTTT; cdr3_aa: CASSRDGRGKLFF
j_call: TRBJ1-3; clone_size: NA; cdr3_length: 15; d_call: NA; v_call: TRBV6-1; cdr3_nt: TGTGCCAGCAGTGCCCAGGGTTTCTCTGGAAACACCATATATTTT; cdr3_aa: CASSAQGFSGNTIYF
j_call: TRBJ2-7; clone_size: few; cdr3_length: 14; d_call: NA; v_call: TRBV11-2; cdr3_nt: TGTGCCAGCAGCTCACCCATGAATAGTTACGAGCAGTACTTC; cdr3_aa: CASSSPMNSYEQYF
j_call: TRBJ2-1; clone_size: NA; cdr3_length: 14; d_call: NA; v_call: TRBV29-1; cdr3_nt: TGCAGCGTTCGCGATTCAGGCGGCAACAATGAGCAGTTCTTC; cdr3_aa: CSVRDSGGNNEQFF